These 3 T cell receptor beta chains originate from one sample sequenced in a study of beta chain features in type 1 diabetes. Study-wide results and caveats: All four CD4+ subsets from Type 1 diabetes patients carried moderately but significantly shorter TCRB CDR3s.

Expressed TCRB transcripts were sequenced after all isolated RNA was converted to cDNA. Sequenced by immunoSEQ multiplex PCR; TCRdb stores in-frame clones only, minus some. This table holds approximately 150,000 clones, approximately 10% found once. These receptors' targets are unknown. The source material was central memory CD4+ T cells from blood. These receptors were obtained from a man aged 30 to 39 with type 1 diabetes.

This chain joins TRBV19 and TRBJ1-4; D possibly corresponds to TRBD1 (6 bases). Germline CDR1 reads LNHDA; CDR2 reads SQIVND (reference sequence). Deletions cut 6 bases from V and 5 bases from J, with 16 bases between. This CDR3 spans 15 amino acids. CDR3 coding DNA: TGTGCCAGTAGGCCAACAGGGACCTTAAATGAAAAACTGTTTTTT. It is translated as CASRPTGTLNEKLFF.

This clone was counted many times. The chain links TRBV19 to TRBJ1-1, with 7 bases identical to TRBD1. The V segment lost 3 bases and the J segment 8 bases; nucleotides outside the gene matches: 6. CDR1 and CDR2 from the germline V gene are LNHDA and SQIVND (reference sequence). The CDR3 has 13 amino acids. CDR3 bases: TGTGCCAGTAGTATCCATCGACAGGGAGAAGCTTTCTTT. As protein: CASSIHRQGEAFF.

The table lists this clone with a few counts. V usage is TRBV9 and J usage is TRBJ2-3, with a weak D call TRBD2 (6 bases). Trimming removed 0 bases at V and 0 bases at J, with 11 bases between. Germline CDR1 and CDR2: SGDLS and YYNGEE. The CDR3 contains 16 residues. The CDR3 region has the DNA TGTGCCAGCAGCGTAGGAGGCGGGATCAGCACAGATACGCAGTATTTT. Translating it yields CASSVGGGISTDTQYF.